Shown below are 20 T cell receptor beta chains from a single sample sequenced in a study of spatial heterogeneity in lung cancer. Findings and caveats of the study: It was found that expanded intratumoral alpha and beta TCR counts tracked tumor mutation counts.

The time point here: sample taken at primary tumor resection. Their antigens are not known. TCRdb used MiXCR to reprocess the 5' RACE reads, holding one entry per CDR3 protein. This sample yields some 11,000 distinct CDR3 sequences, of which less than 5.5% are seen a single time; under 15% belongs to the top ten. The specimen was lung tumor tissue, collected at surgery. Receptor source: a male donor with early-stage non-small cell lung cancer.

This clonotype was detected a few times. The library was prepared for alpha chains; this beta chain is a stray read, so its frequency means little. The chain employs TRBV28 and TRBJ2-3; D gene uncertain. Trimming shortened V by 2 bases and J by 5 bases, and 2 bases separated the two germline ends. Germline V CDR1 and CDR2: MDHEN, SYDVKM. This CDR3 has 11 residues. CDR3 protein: CASSLLDTQYF. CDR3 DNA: TGTGCCAGCAGTTTACTAGATACGCAGTATTTT.

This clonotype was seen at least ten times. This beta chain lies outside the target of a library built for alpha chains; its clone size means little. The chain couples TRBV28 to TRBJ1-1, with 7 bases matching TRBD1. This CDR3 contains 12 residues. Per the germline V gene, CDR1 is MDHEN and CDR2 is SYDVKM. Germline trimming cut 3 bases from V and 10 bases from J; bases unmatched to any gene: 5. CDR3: CASSLTGMRAFF. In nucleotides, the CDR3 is TGTGCCAGCAGTTTGACAGGGATGAGAGCTTTCTTT. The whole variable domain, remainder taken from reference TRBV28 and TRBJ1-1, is DVKVTQSSRYLVKRTGEKVFLECVQDMDHENMFWYRQDPGLGLRLIYFSYDVKMKEKGDIPEGYSVSREKKERFSLILESASTNQTSMYLCASSLTGMRAFFGQGTRLTVV.

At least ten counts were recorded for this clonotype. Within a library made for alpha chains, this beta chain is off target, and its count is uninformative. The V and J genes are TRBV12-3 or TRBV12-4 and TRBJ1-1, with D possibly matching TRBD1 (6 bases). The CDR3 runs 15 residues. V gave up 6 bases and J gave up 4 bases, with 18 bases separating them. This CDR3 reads CASRWEQGGSTEAFF. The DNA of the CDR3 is TGTGCCAGCAGGTGGGAACAGGGAGGATCCACTGAAGCTTTCTTT.

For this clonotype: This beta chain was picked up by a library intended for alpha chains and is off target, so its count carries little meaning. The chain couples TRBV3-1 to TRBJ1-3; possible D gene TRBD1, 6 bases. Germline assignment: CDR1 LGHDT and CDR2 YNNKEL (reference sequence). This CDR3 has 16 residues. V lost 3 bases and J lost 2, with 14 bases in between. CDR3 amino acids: CASSQLQQGPGNTIYF. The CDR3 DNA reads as TGTGCCAGCAGCCAGTTACAACAGGGCCCTGGAAACACCATATATTTT.

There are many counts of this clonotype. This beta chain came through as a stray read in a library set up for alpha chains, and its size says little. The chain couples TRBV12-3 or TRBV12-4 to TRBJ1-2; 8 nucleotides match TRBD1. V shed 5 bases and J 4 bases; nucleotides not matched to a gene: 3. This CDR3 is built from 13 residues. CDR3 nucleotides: TGTGCCAGCAGTCGACAGGGGTCCTATGGCTACACCTTC. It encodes CASSRQGSYGYTF.

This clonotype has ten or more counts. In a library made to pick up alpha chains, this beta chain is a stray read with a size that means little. CDR3 coding DNA: TGCAGCGTTGGAAGTGGAACAGGGGGTTTGGAGACCCAGTACTTC. Translated, it gives CSVGSGTGGLETQYF. The chain combines TRBV29-1 with TRBJ2-5; TRBD1 aligns across 8 bases. CDR1 is SQVTM, CDR2 ANQGSEA, per germline. The CDR3 sequence is 15 residues long. Trimming cost V 4 bases and J 5 bases; bases outside gene matches: 12.

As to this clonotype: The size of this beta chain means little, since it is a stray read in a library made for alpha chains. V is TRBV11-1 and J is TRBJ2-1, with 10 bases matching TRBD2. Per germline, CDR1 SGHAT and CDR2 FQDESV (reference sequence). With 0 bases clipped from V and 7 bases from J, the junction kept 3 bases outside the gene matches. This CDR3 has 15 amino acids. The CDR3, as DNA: TGTGCCAGCAGCTTAGCCCTAGCGGGAGCGAATGAGCAGTTCTTC. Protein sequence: CASSLALAGANEQFF.

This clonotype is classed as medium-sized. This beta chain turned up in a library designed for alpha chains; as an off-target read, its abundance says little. In nucleotides, the CDR3 is TGTGCCAGCAGCTTGGGGAGACAGGTTGGCAATTCACCCCTCCACTTT. Translating gives CASSLGRQVGNSPLHF. The V gene is TRBV5-6, the J gene TRBJ1-6, with D maybe TRBD1 (6 bases). Trimming removed 0 bases at V and 7 bases at J, with 14 bases between. In germline, CDR1 is SGHDT, CDR2 YYEEEE. The CDR3 has 16 residues.

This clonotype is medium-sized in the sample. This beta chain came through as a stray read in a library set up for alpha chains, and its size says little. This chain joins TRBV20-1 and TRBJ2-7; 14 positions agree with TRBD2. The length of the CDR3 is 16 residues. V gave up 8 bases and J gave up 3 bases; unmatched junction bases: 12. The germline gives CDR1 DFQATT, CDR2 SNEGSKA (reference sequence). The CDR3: CSLTKGTSGRIYEQYF. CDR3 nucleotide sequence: TGCAGTCTAACAAAGGGGACTAGCGGGAGAATCTACGAGCAGTACTTC.

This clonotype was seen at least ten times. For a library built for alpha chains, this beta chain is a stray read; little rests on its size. CDR3 in amino acids: CASSGQGKTNEKLFF. The CDR3 DNA reads as TGTGCCAGCAGCGGACAGGGGAAAACTAATGAAAAACTGTTTTTT. The J gene is TRBJ1-4, the V gene TRBV9, with 8 bases identical to TRBD1. The CDR3 extends over 15 amino acids. Germline-derived CDR1 and CDR2 are SGDLS and YYNGEE. J lost 1 base, V lost 3 bases, and 2 bases had no gene match.

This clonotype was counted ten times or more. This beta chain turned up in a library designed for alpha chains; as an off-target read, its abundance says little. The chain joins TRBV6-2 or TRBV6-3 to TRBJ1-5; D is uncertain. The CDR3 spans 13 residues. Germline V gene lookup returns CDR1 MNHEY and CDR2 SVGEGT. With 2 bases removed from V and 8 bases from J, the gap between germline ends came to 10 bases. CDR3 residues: CASSYLGGEPQHF. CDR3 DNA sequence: TGTGCCAGCAGTTACCTGGGAGGAGAGCCCCAGCATTTT.

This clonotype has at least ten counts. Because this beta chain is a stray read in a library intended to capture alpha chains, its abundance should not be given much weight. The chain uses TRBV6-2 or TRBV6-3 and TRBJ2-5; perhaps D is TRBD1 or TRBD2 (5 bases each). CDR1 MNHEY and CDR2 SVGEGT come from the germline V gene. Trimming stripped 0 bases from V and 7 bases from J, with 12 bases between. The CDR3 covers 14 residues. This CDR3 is CASSYSGTGRTQYF. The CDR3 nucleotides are TGTGCCAGCAGTTACTCGGGGACGGGAAGGACCCAGTACTTC.

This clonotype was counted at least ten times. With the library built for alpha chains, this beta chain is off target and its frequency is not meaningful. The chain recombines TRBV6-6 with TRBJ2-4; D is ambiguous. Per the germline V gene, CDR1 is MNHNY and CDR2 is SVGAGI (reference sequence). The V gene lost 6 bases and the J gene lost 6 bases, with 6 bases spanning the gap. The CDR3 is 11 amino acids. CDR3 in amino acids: CASSLSNIQYF. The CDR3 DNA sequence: TGTGCCAGCAGCCTTTCAAACATTCAGTACTTC.

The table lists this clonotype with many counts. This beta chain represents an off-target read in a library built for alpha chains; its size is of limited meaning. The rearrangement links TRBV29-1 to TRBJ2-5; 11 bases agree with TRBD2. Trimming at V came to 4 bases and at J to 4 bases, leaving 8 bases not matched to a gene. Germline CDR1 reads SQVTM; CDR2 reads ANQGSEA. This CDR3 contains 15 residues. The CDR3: CSVAPTSGMGETQYF. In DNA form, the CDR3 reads TGCAGCGTTGCACCGACTAGCGGGATGGGAGAGACCCAGTACTTC.

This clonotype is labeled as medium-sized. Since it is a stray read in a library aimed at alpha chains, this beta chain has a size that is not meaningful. The CDR3 nucleotides read TGCAGTGCGAGGGACAGGCCGGGCCAGCCCCAGCATTTT. Protein sequence: CSARDRPGQPQHF. The chain combines TRBV20-1 with TRBJ1-5; 8 bases map to TRBD1. This CDR3 is 13 amino acids long. From germline, CDR1 is DFQATT and CDR2 SNEGSKA (reference sequence). Unmatched junction bases numbered 8, after V lost 6 bases and J lost 7 bases.

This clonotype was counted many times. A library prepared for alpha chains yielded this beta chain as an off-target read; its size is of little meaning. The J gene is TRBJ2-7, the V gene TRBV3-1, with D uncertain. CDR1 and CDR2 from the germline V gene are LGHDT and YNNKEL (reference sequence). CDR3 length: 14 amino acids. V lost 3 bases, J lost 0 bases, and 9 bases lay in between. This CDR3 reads CASSHTRSSYEQYF. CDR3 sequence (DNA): TGTGCCAGCAGCCATACGCGGAGCTCCTACGAGCAGTACTTC.

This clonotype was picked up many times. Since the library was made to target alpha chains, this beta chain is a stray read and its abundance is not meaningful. CDR3 bases: TGCGCCAGCAGCCCCCCTCTTTCGGGGCGGATTGGCTACACCTTC. Residues: CASSPPLSGRIGYTF. J is TRBJ1-2 and V is TRBV4-1; possible D gene TRBD1, 5 bases. The ends were cut back, 4 bases at V and 7 bases at J, with 19 bases in the middle. This CDR3 has 15 residues. Per germline, CDR1 MGHRA and CDR2 YSYEKL.

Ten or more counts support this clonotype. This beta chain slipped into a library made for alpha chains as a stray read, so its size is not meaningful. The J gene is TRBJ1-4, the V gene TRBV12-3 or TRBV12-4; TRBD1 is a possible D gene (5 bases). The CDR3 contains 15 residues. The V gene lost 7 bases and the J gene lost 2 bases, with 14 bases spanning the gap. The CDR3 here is CASTLGGATNEKLFF. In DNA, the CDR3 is TGTGCCAGCACCCTGGGTGGGGCGACTAATGAAAAACTGTTTTTT.

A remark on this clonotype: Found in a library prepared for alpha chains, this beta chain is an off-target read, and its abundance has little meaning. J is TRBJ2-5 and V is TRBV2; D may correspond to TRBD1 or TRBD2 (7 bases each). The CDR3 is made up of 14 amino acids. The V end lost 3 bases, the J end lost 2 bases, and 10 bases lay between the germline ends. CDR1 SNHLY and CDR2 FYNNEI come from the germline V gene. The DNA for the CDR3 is TGTGCCAGCAGTGACAGGGGGGGGCAAGAGACCCAGTACTTC. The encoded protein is CASSDRGGQETQYF.

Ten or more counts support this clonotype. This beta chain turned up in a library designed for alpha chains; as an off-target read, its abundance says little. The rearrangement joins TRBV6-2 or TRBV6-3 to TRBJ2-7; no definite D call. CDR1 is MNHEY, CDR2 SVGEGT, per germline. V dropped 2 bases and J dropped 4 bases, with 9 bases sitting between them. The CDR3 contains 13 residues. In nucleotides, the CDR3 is TGTGCCAGCAGTTACGGGCAGGAATACGAGCAGTACTTC. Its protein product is CASSYGQEYEQYF.